Shown below are 27 T cell receptor beta chains from a single sample sequenced in a study of OX40 agonist ivuxolimab in advanced cancers. The protocol was immunoSEQ multiplex PCR, while the TCRdb copy is restricted to in-frame clones and leaves out a portion. Altogether about 66,000 clones are present, about 88% being singletons, with the ten largest covering roughly 0.67%. This sample comprised CD4+ or CD8+ T cells sorted from blood, obtained in a trial of the OX40 agonist ivuxolimab. These receptors originate from an adult with an advanced solid tumor such as melanoma, head and neck, liver or kidney cancer.

This rearrangement joins TRBV18 to TRBJ2-1; TRBD1 matches at 8 bases. Germline CDR1 and CDR2: KGHSH and LQKENI. The J segment lost 6 bases and the V segment lost 10 bases, leaving 8 bases of the junction unmatched. The CDR3 has 13 amino acids. CDR3 residues: CATSGTGPNEQFF. The CDR3 DNA reads TGTGCCACTTCCGGGACAGGACCCAATGAGCAGTTCTTC.

The chain uses TRBV30 and TRBJ1-1, with a tentative D call TRBD1 (5 bases). This CDR3 has 15 amino acids. Trimming cost V 1 base and J 3 bases, with 15 bases left between them. Per germline, CDR1 GTSNPN and CDR2 SVGIG (reference sequence). The CDR3 sequence: CAWSALRQGHTEAFF. The CDR3 DNA reads TGTGCCTGGAGTGCTCTTAGGCAGGGACACACTGAAGCTTTCTTT.

The chain combines TRBV7-8 with TRBJ2-6, with D perhaps matching TRBD1 or TRBD2 (6 bases each). V gave up 1 base and J gave up 0 bases, with 10 bases separating them. CDR1 and CDR2 from the germline V gene are SGHVS and FQNEAQ. The CDR3 spans 17 residues. The CDR3 bases are TGTGCCAGCAGCTTAGGGGGGGACAACTCTGGGGCCAACGTCCTGACTTTC. It is translated as CASSLGGDNSGANVLTF.

The chain couples TRBV6-1 to TRBJ2-2; D is unclear. Trimming took 5 bases from V and 4 from J, leaving 2 bases between them. Germline CDR1 MNHNS, CDR2 SASEGT. The CDR3 runs to 11 residues. CDR3: CASSRTGELFF. The CDR3 nucleotides are TGTGCCAGCAGTCGCACCGGGGAGCTGTTTTTT.

The CDR3 spells CATSRSQGSFPYNEQFF. CDR3 nucleotide sequence: TGTGCCACCAGCAGAAGCCAGGGGTCGTTCCCCTACAATGAGCAGTTCTTC. The chain couples TRBV15 to TRBJ2-1, with D tentatively TRBD1 (6 bases). CDR3 length: 17 amino acids. Germline CDR1 and CDR2: LNHNV and YYDKDF (reference sequence). Trimming shortened V by 2 bases and J by 2 bases, and 16 bases separated the two germline ends.

The V gene is TRBV30, the J gene TRBJ1-4; D may be TRBD1 (6 bases). In germline, CDR1 is GTSNPN, CDR2 SVGIG (reference sequence). The CDR3 covers 15 residues. With 3 bases removed from V and 7 bases from J, the gap between germline ends came to 18 bases. This CDR3 reads CAWRPWGGQGEKLFF. DNA for the CDR3: TGTGCCTGGAGACCCTGGGGGGGGCAGGGTGAAAAACTGTTTTTT.

The chain joins TRBV7-8 to TRBJ2-7; 7 bases line up with TRBD1. Germline V gives CDR1 SGHVS, CDR2 FQNEAQ. V lost 1 base and J lost 4; bases outside the gene matches: 7. CDR3 length: 15 amino acids. For the CDR3, the DNA is TGTGCCAGCAGCTTAGATTCGGGACAGATATACGAGCAGTACTTC. The encoded protein is CASSLDSGQIYEQYF.

The gene calls are TRBV18 and TRBJ1-4; a weak D match, TRBD1 (5 bases). The germline V gene encodes CDR1 KGHSH and CDR2 LQKENI. This CDR3 spans 17 amino acids. V was shortened by 2 bases and J by 3 bases, with 16 bases between the two germline ends. DNA for the CDR3: TGTGCCAGCTCACCAGGGACCGGGGAAGCTTCTAATGAAAAACTGTTTTTT. It encodes CASSPGTGEASNEKLFF.

The rearrangement uses TRBV7-2 and TRBJ1-2; unclear D gene. Germline CDR1 SGHTA, CDR2 FQGNSA. This CDR3 region has 16 residues. Between the trimmed V and J ends, which lost 5 bases and 5 bases, there was a span of 21 bases. CDR3 DNA sequence: TGTGCCAGCAGCCTTGCCCTCTTGAGAAAGAATTATGGCTACACCTTC. Encoded protein: CASSLALLRKNYGYTF.

The chain recombines TRBV2 with TRBJ2-1, with 15 positions matching TRBD2. The V gene's germline CDR1 is SNHLY and CDR2 FYNNEI. The V segment lost 10 bases and the J segment 2 bases; nucleotides outside the gene matches: 15. The CDR3 is 19 amino acids. CDR3: CATEVPGTSGRMPYNEQFF. CDR3 sequence (DNA): TGTGCCACAGAAGTCCCCGGGACTAGCGGGAGGATGCCCTACAATGAGCAGTTCTTC. Based on the CDR3 plus reference TRBV2 and TRBJ2-1, the full variable domain is EPEVTQTPSHQVTQMGQEVILRCVPISNHLYFYWYRQILGQKVEFLVSFYNNEISEKSEIFDDQFSVERPDGSNFTLKIRSTKLEDSAMYFCATEVPGTSGRMPYNEQFFGPGTRLTVL.

V is TRBV6-5 and J is TRBJ2-7; D is possibly TRBD1 or TRBD2 (5 bases each). Trimming stripped 4 bases from V and 2 bases from J, with 15 bases between. The CDR3 totals 15 residues. The V gene's germline CDR1 is MNHEY and CDR2 SVGAGI. The chain's CDR3 is CASSSSGTGAYEQYF. For the CDR3, the DNA is TGTGCCAGCAGTTCTTCCGGGACGGGTGCCTACGAGCAGTACTTC.

The chain joins TRBV29-1 to TRBJ2-7; D may correspond to TRBD1 or TRBD2 (6 bases each). The CDR3 contains 13 residues. The germline CDR1 and CDR2 sequences are SQVTM and ANQGSEA. Between the trimmed V and J ends, which lost 4 bases and 3 bases, there was a span of 13 bases. The DNA for the CDR3 is TGCAGCGTTGGGGGGGCAGGGAACTACGAGCAGTACTTC. The encoded protein is CSVGGAGNYEQYF.

The V call is TRBV19, the J call TRBJ1-5; TRBD1 aligns across 7 bases. The CDR3 is 14 amino acids. V was pared by 7 bases and J by 0 bases, with 3 bases of the junction left unmatched. CDR1 is LNHDA and CDR2 is SQIVND in the germline V gene (reference sequence). As DNA, the CDR3 is TGTGCCAGTACGGGACAGTATAGCAATCAGCCCCAGCATTTT. Translating it yields CASTGQYSNQPQHF.

As for this clone: The sample carries other DNA sequences with the same CDR3. CDR3 in amino acids: CASSFRQGGGNEQYF. CDR3 coding DNA: TGTGCCAGCAGTTTCCGTCAGGGGGGGGGAAACGAGCAGTACTTC. This sequence joins TRBV28 and TRBJ2-7; either TRBD1 or TRBD2 may supply D (7 bases each). Trimming stripped 3 bases from V and 5 bases from J, with 17 bases between. The CDR3 runs to 15 residues. The V gene's germline CDR1 is MDHEN and CDR2 SYDVKM.

The gene calls are TRBV5-6 and TRBJ1-5; D is undetermined. The CDR3 extends over 15 amino acids. V lost 0 bases, J lost 0 bases, and 7 bases lay in between. Germline V gene lookup returns CDR1 SGHDT and CDR2 YYEEEE. This CDR3 is CASSLGSHSNQPQHF. The CDR3 nucleotides read TGTGCCAGCAGCTTGGGATCTCATAGCAATCAGCCCCAGCATTTT. The full variable domain, completed using reference TRBV5-6 and TRBJ1-5, is DAGVTQSPTHLIKTRGQQVTLRCSPKSGHDTVSWYQQALGQGPQFIFQYYEEEERQRGNFPDRFSGHQFPNYSSELNVNALLLGDSALYLCASSLGSHSNQPQHFGDGTRLSIL.

The chain employs TRBV28 and TRBJ2-1; perhaps TRBD2 as D (5 bases). CDR1 and CDR2 from the germline V gene are MDHEN and SYDVKM. Trimming pared 8 bases from V and 7 bases from J, leaving 15 bases between. The CDR3 extends over 13 amino acids. As DNA, the CDR3 is TGTGCCAGCGGAGCGGCGAGGAGGAATGAGCAGTTCTTC. This gives the protein CASGAARRNEQFF.

V usage is TRBV18 and J usage is TRBJ2-1; 7 bases are shared with TRBD2. Germline-derived CDR1 and CDR2 are KGHSH and LQKENI. This CDR3 has 14 amino acids. With 0 bases clipped from V and 8 bases from J, the junction kept 4 bases outside the gene matches. CDR3 amino acids: CASSPPGGSYEQFF. DNA of the CDR3: TGTGCCAGCTCACCACCCGGCGGGAGCTATGAGCAGTTCTTC.

The chain has TRBV18 and TRBJ2-2; D is possibly TRBD1 (6 bases). The germline V gene has CDR1 KGHSH and CDR2 LQKENI. The ends were cut back, 3 bases at V and 2 bases at J, with 13 bases in the middle. The length of the CDR3 is 16 residues. CDR3 sequence reads: CASSPQGSGNTGELFF. Written as DNA, the CDR3 is TGTGCCAGCTCACCCCAGGGGAGTGGTAACACCGGGGAGCTGTTTTTT.

The rearrangement links TRBV30 to TRBJ2-5, with D maybe TRBD2 (5 bases). The germline V and J ends were trimmed by 5 bases and 2 bases, with 15 bases remaining between them. Germline V gene data show CDR1 as GTSNPN and CDR2 as SVGIG (reference sequence). The CDR3 is made up of 14 amino acids. CDR3 sequence reads: CAWASGFSQETQYF. The CDR3 nucleotides read TGTGCCTGGGCGAGCGGATTTAGTCAAGAGACCCAGTACTTC.

This clone was detected once. The chain has TRBV6-5 and TRBJ1-1, with TRBD1 matching over 7 bases. The germline V gene encodes CDR1 MNHEY and CDR2 SVGAGI. The CDR3 loop spans 14 amino acids. Trimming took 4 bases from V and 1 from J; bases not matched to a gene: 3. CDR3 amino acids: CASSLDRSNTEAFF. In DNA form, the CDR3 reads TGTGCCAGCAGTTTGGACAGGTCGAACACTGAAGCTTTCTTT.

The chain couples TRBV6-5 to TRBJ2-1, with D perhaps given as TRBD1 or TRBD2 (5 bases each). The length of the CDR3 is 12 residues. CDR1 is MNHEY, CDR2 SVGAGI, per germline. V was shortened by 8 bases and J by 4 bases, with 9 bases between the two germline ends. The CDR3 coding sequence is TGTGCCAGCCGGGACGGGTACAATGAGCAGTTCTTC. It yields the protein CASRDGYNEQFF.

The chain couples TRBV7-9 to TRBJ2-7, with 9 positions matching TRBD1. Germline V gene data show CDR1 as SEHNR and CDR2 as FQNEAQ (reference sequence). V dropped 7 bases and J dropped 2; count of bases not matched to a gene: 6. The CDR3 has 14 residues. The CDR3 region is CASTTTGGAYEQYF. CDR3 DNA sequence: TGTGCCAGCACTACGACAGGGGGGGCCTACGAGCAGTACTTC.

The chain is built from TRBV28 and TRBJ1-5; unclear D gene. Germline V lookup: CDR1 MDHEN, CDR2 SYDVKM. Between the trimmed V and J ends, which lost 6 bases and 5 bases, there was a span of 17 bases. There are 15 residues in the CDR3. The CDR3 DNA sequence: TGTGCCAGCAGGCCTGGAGGTTCGGGTGATCAGCCCCAGCATTTT. It yields the protein CASRPGGSGDQPQHF.

The rearrangement uses TRBV27 and TRBJ2-7; the D gene is possibly TRBD1 (5 bases). The CDR3 consists of 14 residues. CDR1 MNHEY and CDR2 SMNVEV come from the germline V gene (reference sequence). V shed 4 bases and J shed 5 bases, with 15 bases lying between them. The CDR3: CASSSGYPKNEQYF. The CDR3 nucleotides read TGTGCCAGCAGTTCAGGGTACCCTAAGAACGAGCAGTACTTC.

The chain is built from TRBV23-1 and TRBJ2-7; D gene ambiguous. TRBV23-1 is recorded as an ORF, its role being uncertain. Trimming pared 7 bases from V and 3 bases from J, leaving 10 bases between. The CDR3 has 12 amino acids. CDR3 sequence: CASKRPGYEQYF. As DNA, the CDR3 is TGCGCCAGCAAGAGACCAGGCTACGAGCAGTACTTC.

CDR3 residues: CATSRVGRANTGELFF. The CDR3 nucleotides read TGTGCCACCAGCAGAGTCGGGAGGGCGAACACCGGGGAGCTGTTTTTT. The chain recombines TRBV15 with TRBJ2-2; 8 nucleotides line up with TRBD2. The germline gives CDR1 LNHNV, CDR2 YYDKDF (reference sequence). V dropped 1 base and J dropped 0; count of bases not matched to a gene: 1. This CDR3 has 16 residues. Drawing the rest from reference TRBV15 and TRBJ2-2, the complete variable domain is DAMVIQNPRYQVTQFGKPVTLSCSQTLNHNVMYWYQQKSSQAPKLLFHYYDKDFNNEADTPDNFQSRRPNTSFCFLDIRSPGLGDTAMYLCATSRVGRANTGELFFGEGSRLTVL.

The chain carries TRBV30 and TRBJ2-7, with D tentatively TRBD2 (6 bases). The CDR3 is 13 amino acids. The V and J ends lost 1 base and 3 bases respectively, with 10 bases between them. Germline-derived CDR1 and CDR2 are GTSNPN and SVGIG (reference sequence). Here the CDR3 DNA reads TGTGCCTGGAGTGCGGGGACTCTCTACGAGCAGTACTTC. This sequence encodes CAWSAGTLYEQYF.